The following is a TCR beta chain sequence with its context. There is no known antigen for this receptor. The junction and the germline gene differ at one end; a read error may be behind it. The method was the immunoSEQ multiplex PCR assay. To provide template for TCR sequencing, every sample had RNA extracted and reverse transcribed into cDNA. SuperScript III was used to make first-strand cDNA, primed with a 2:1 mix of oligo-dT and random hexamers. A synthetic immune receptor repertoire was used to assess amplification bias, and residual bias was removed computationally. In the original analysis: Raw reads were preprocessed for error removal, and CDR3 was defined according to IMGT conventions as running from the conserved cysteine to phenylalanine. To get clonality, Shannon entropy was normalized by log2 of the number of productive unique TCRs and the result was subtracted from 1. Whether scalp clones were CD4 or CD8 was inferred by matching scalp TCRbeta sequences against CD4 and CD8 repertoires sorted from blood. The table was pulled from immuneACCESS by TCRdb, which kept in-frame rearrangements only. Such tables lose some clones; where checked, under half of the loss comes from unresolved V genes, and the rest has no known cause. V and J calls and clone size are copied from that table; D and trimming were computed from the DNA. This sample gives under 200,000 clones in total; 60% of them show up just once. Over 12% of the sample belongs to the ten largest clones.

The time point label, read with the paper, signifies: less than 30 weeks on oral tofacitinib. Read against the paper, the sample's treatment or condition label means: oral pan-JAK inhibitor, 5-10 mg twice daily. From alopecia areata patients, peripheral blood was collected along with lesional scalp punch biopsies. PBMCs were isolated by density centrifugation and stained for CD3, CD4 and CD8, after which CD4+ and CD8+ T cells were sorted on a FACSAria. The sample belongs to a study of CD8+ T cells in alopecia areata (dated by TCRdb to the late 2010s). Broadly, across the study: The treated patients, all with moderate-to-severe alopecia areata, were enrolled in an open-label pilot trial of oral tofacitinib given at 5 to 10 mg twice daily. Patients received tofacitinib for 6 to 18 months and were then followed off drug for 6 months to check for delayed response and recurrence. In treated patients, disease severity was measured using the SALT score, which gives the percentage of scalp surface area affected. High-throughput TCRbeta sequencing was used to examine T cell clonal expansion in alopecia areata in both the C3H/HeJ mouse model and human patients. On the human side, TCRbeta sequencing was run on scalp tissue and on sorted CD4+ and CD8+ peripheral blood T cells from healthy controls and from alopecia areata patients with either patchy or totalis/universalis disease. Biopsies were taken from tofacitinib-treated patients at baseline and at 4 and 24 weeks of treatment, and a later scalp biopsy was taken in several of the tofacitinib-treated patients. Scalp clonality was compared among normal scalp (n=4), patchy alopecia areata scalp (n=8), and alopecia totalis/universalis scalp (n=8). RNA came from the PAXgene miRNA kit for fixed scalp, the miRNeasy kit for PBMCs, and the RNeasy kit for mouse skin. TCRbeta CDR3 regions were amplified by immunoSEQ multiplex PCR with 35 Vbeta forward and 13 Jbeta reverse primers.

The investigation overall reported the following: Compared with normal scalp, lesional scalp had higher clonality and more expanded CD8+ clones, particularly in alopecia totalis/universalis, a pattern that suggests antigenic drive. Because the treated cohort was small and had just a single nonresponder, larger studies are needed to establish links between baseline CD8+ expansion and response. During tofacitinib treatment, many expanded lesional clones remained in scalp and blood, and this persistence may partly explain relapse after treatment is stopped. Unlike mouse skin, where gammadelta T cells dominate, normal human skin contains resident alphabeta T cells that get sequenced too, which complicates analysis of the scalp TCR repertoire. Tofacitinib significantly lowered scalp clonality and the number of expanded CD8+ clones among the top 100 scalp clones. TCR sequences shared between patients were less clear than in mice, possibly partly because of HLA diversity in the patient population.

This clonotype originated in a human donor with alopecia areata. The sample here was CD4+ T cells sorted from blood, taken at week 24, from a patient treated with tofacitinib.

The CDR3 in this case is CASSQVSQGRAVF. The DNA sequence is as follows: TGTGCCAGCAGCCAAGTTTCGCAGGGCCGCGCTGTTTTT. The receptor chain draws on TRBV14 and TRBJ1-4; 5 matching bases give a weak D call of TRBD1. From the cysteine through the phenylalanine, the CDR3 covers 13 amino acids. Just CDR3 DNA is preserved here, 39 bases in frame from base 1. CDR1 SGHDN and CDR2 FVKESK are derived from the germline V gene.